These 27 T cell receptor beta chains were sequenced from one sample in a study of control samples from healthy donors and cancer patients. TCRdb keeps only in-frame clones here, not all; method: immunoSEQ multiplex PCR. The table records about 160,000 clones, roughly 95% of them present only once. Sample: blood. These receptors were collected from a woman aged 25 to 45 in good health.

J is TRBJ2-2 and V is TRBV6-2 or TRBV6-3; tentatively, D is TRBD1 or TRBD2 (5 bases each). V was shortened by 3 bases and J by 7 bases, with 12 bases between the two germline ends. Germline V CDR1 and CDR2: MNHEY, SVGEGT. The CDR3 is 14 residues long. The CDR3 loop is CASSYSGPGGELFF. CDR3 DNA: TGTGCCAGCAGTTATTCGGGGCCGGGCGGGGAGCTGTTTTTT.

The CDR3 DNA reads TGCGCCAGCACCCGGGCCTTGAGCTCTGGGGCCAACGTCCTGACTTTC. Translation: CASTRALSSGANVLTF. The V gene is TRBV5-1, the J gene TRBJ2-6; no firm D call. V lost 6 bases and J 0 bases, leaving 13 bases between the germline ends. The CDR3 runs 16 residues. In germline, CDR1 is SGHRS, CDR2 YFSETQ. Full variable domain (missing parts from reference TRBV5-1 and TRBJ2-6): KAGVTQTPRYLIKTRGQQVTLSCSPISGHRSVSWYQQTPGQGLQFLFEYFSETQRNKGNFPGRFSGRQFSNSRSEMNVSTLELGDSALYLCASTRALSSGANVLTFGAGSRLTVL.

The count of this clone is one. The gene calls are TRBV7-2 and TRBJ2-1, with D possibly being TRBD1 (5 bases). V lost 5 bases, J lost 1 base, and 9 bases lay in between. Germline assignment: CDR1 SGHTA and CDR2 FQGNSA. The CDR3 is 14 amino acids. The CDR3 protein is CASSPRGSYNEQFF. Written as DNA, the CDR3 is TGTGCCAGCAGCCCAAGGGGATCCTACAATGAGCAGTTCTTC.

This sequence joins TRBV27 and TRBJ2-2; D not resolved. Germline lookup yields CDR1 MNHEY and CDR2 SMNVEV (reference sequence). V gave up 0 bases and J gave up 6 bases, with 8 bases separating them. The CDR3 loop spans 14 amino acids. This chain's CDR3 is CASSLSPSSGELFF. Written as DNA, the CDR3 is TGTGCCAGCAGTTTATCTCCTTCGTCCGGGGAGCTGTTTTTT.

This clone has a single count. This chain connects TRBV19 to TRBJ2-1; 7 bases agree with TRBD1. There are 15 residues in the CDR3. The germline gives CDR1 LNHDA, CDR2 SQIVND (reference sequence). The ends lost 7 bases at V and 0 bases at J; junction bases unmatched: 6. The CDR3 bases are TGTGCCAGTACCCGGACAGGCCCCTCCTACAATGAGCAGTTCTTC. It specifies CASTRTGPSYNEQFF.

V usage is TRBV11-2 and J usage is TRBJ1-6; D remains unclear. The CDR3 totals 16 residues. V dropped 1 base and J dropped 6 bases, with 13 bases sitting between them. Germline-derived CDR1 and CDR2 are SGHAT and FQNNGV. DNA for the CDR3: TGTGCCAGCAGCTTAGTTGAGTCAGGTGGTAATTCACCCCTCCACTTT. Translated: CASSLVESGGNSPLHF.

This clone was recorded only once. This rearrangement joins TRBV4-1 to TRBJ2-3; TRBD2 matches 9 bases. The CDR3 sequence is 15 residues long. Germline CDR1 MGHRA, CDR2 YSYEKL. Trimming at V came to 6 bases and at J to 14 bases, leaving 18 bases not matched to a gene. In nucleotides, the CDR3 is TGCGCCAGCAGAGTCCTCTTCAATAGCGGGGGAGAACTGTATTTT. Translation: CASRVLFNSGGELYF.

The chain uses TRBV25-1 and TRBJ1-4, with unresolved D. V lost 1 base and J lost 2, with 14 bases in between. The CDR3 has 17 residues. CDR1 and CDR2 from the germline V gene are MGHDK and SYGVNS. CDR3: CASSESWASDTNEKLFF. The CDR3, as DNA: TGTGCCAGCAGTGAATCCTGGGCGAGCGATACTAATGAAAAACTGTTTTTT.

In this sample, this clone turned up once. This sequence joins TRBV28 and TRBJ1-4, with a weak D call TRBD1 (5 bases). This CDR3 contains 15 residues. V was shortened by 3 bases and J by 0 bases, with 8 bases between the two germline ends. Looked up from germline, CDR1 is MDHEN and CDR2 is SYDVKM. The CDR3 reads CASSFRAATNEKLFF. DNA of the CDR3: TGTGCCAGCAGTTTCAGGGCTGCAACTAATGAAAAACTGTTTTTT.

The V call is TRBV6-5, the J call TRBJ2-2; D possibly uses TRBD1 or TRBD2 (5 bases each). V was shortened by 5 bases and J by 10 bases, with 17 bases between the two germline ends. CDR3 size: 14 residues. CDR1 and CDR2 from the germline V gene are MNHEY and SVGAGI. The chain's CDR3 is CASSNYRRDEELFF. The CDR3 DNA follows: TGTGCCAGCAGTAACTACCGCCGGGACGAGGAGCTGTTTTTT.

The J gene is TRBJ1-1, the V gene TRBV12-3 or TRBV12-4, with a possible D match to TRBD1 (5 bases). V gave up 5 bases and J gave up 9 bases, with 13 bases separating them. This CDR3 has 12 amino acids. CDR3 bases: TGTGCCAGCAGTACAGGTGGACTTCAAGCTTTCTTT. Translating gives CASSTGGLQAFF.

The rearrangement links TRBV3-1 (or the pseudogene TRBV3-2) to TRBJ1-1; unclear D gene. V shed 5 bases and J shed 8 bases, with 9 bases lying between them. Germline-derived CDR1 and CDR2 are LGHDT and YNNKEL (reference sequence). There are 11 residues in the CDR3. The CDR3 DNA reads as TGTGCCAGCAGCAGACTATCCGAAGCTTTCTTT. Its protein is CASSRLSEAFF.

This clone was seen a single time. The chain combines TRBV9 with TRBJ2-2, with D perhaps TRBD1 (6 bases). CDR1 and CDR2 (germline): SGDLS, YYNGEE. The CDR3 sequence is 13 residues long. The V end lost 5 bases, the J end lost 1 base, and 6 bases lay between the germline ends. The chain's CDR3 is CASRTGNTGELFF. For the CDR3, the DNA is TGTGCCAGCAGGACAGGGAACACCGGGGAGCTGTTTTTT.

J is TRBJ2-7 and V is TRBV19, with D possibly being TRBD2 (6 bases). The germline gives CDR1 LNHDA, CDR2 SQIVND (reference sequence). The CDR3 has 16 amino acids. Between the trimmed V and J ends, which lost 3 bases and 1 base, there was a span of 16 bases. CDR3: CASSIVIGGRSYEQYF. For the CDR3, the DNA is TGTGCCAGTAGTATCGTTATCGGGGGACGATCCTACGAGCAGTACTTC.

The chain employs TRBV7-9 and TRBJ2-3, with a tentative D call TRBD1 (5 bases). Germline V gives CDR1 SEHNR, CDR2 FQNEAQ (reference sequence). The CDR3 is 14 residues long. Written as DNA, the CDR3 is TGTGCTCCCCACCCCAGGGCCTACACAGATACGCAGTATTTT. Residues: CAPHPRAYTDTQYF.

In this sample, this clone turned up once. The V call is TRBV30, the J call TRBJ1-2; D uncertain. Trimming took 0 bases from V and 5 from J, leaving 13 bases between them. The CDR3 has 14 amino acids. Germline V gene lookup returns CDR1 GTSNPN and CDR2 SVGIG (reference sequence). CDR3 nucleotides: TGTGCCTGGAGTGTAACCTACTGGGAATATGGCTACACCTTC. Its protein product is CAWSVTYWEYGYTF. The complete variable domain, with remaining parts taken from reference TRBV30 and TRBJ1-2, reads SQTIHQWPATLVQPVGSPLSLECTVEGTSNPNLYWYRQAAGRGLQLLFYSVGIGQISSEVPQNLSASRPQDRQFILSSKKLLLSDSGFYLCAWSVTYWEYGYTFGSGTRLTVV.

This chain connects TRBV19 to TRBJ2-3, with 8 positions matching TRBD2. Losses at the gene ends were 4 bases for V and 2 bases for J; bases not matched to a gene: 5. The germline V gene has CDR1 LNHDA and CDR2 SQIVND (reference sequence). The length of the CDR3 is 15 residues. CDR3: CASSTLADYTDTQYF. The DNA for the CDR3 is TGTGCCAGTAGTACACTAGCGGACTACACAGATACGCAGTATTTT.

The J gene is TRBJ2-2, the V gene TRBV9; D unresolved. V gave up 0 bases and J gave up 3 bases, with 6 bases separating them. The CDR3 spans 14 residues. CDR1 SGDLS and CDR2 YYNGEE come from the germline V gene. The CDR3 loop is CASSVEGDTGELFF. The CDR3 nucleotides read TGTGCCAGCAGCGTAGAAGGAGACACCGGGGAGCTGTTTTTT.

This chain joins TRBV7-8 and TRBJ1-1; D unresolved. With 3 bases removed from V and 4 bases from J, the gap between germline ends came to 12 bases. Germline CDR1 and CDR2: SGHVS and FQNEAQ. There are 14 residues in the CDR3. The CDR3 reads CASSFRGGVTEAFF. In DNA form, the CDR3 reads TGTGCCAGCAGCTTCCGGGGAGGTGTCACTGAAGCTTTCTTT.

This clone was observed at least ten times. The chain uses TRBV28 and TRBJ1-5; no firm D call. CDR1 and CDR2 from the germline V gene are MDHEN and SYDVKM. Trimming took 3 bases from V and 6 from J, leaving 15 bases between them. The CDR3 totals 15 residues. CDR3 in DNA: TGTGCCAGCAGTTTCGCGCCAGACTCAAGTCAGCCCCAGCATTTT. Its protein is CASSFAPDSSQPQHF.

V and J are TRBV21-1 and TRBJ2-3; TRBD1 reflects the table's D call only, with no check against the DNA. TRBV21-1 is marked as a pseudogene. The CDR3 extends over 16 amino acids. The CDR3 bases are TGTGCCAGCAGCAAGCCGGGACAGGGCCACACAGATACGCAGTATTTT. Its protein is CASSKPGQGHTDTQYF.

This chain joins TRBV3-1 (or the pseudogene TRBV3-2) and TRBJ2-1; 13 bases agree with TRBD2. After removal of 3 bases from V and 1 base from J, the junction contained 18 bases not matched to a gene. The germline V gene encodes CDR1 LGHDT and CDR2 YNNKEL (reference sequence). This CDR3 region has 22 residues. For the CDR3, the DNA is TGTGCCAGCAGCCAGGTGGGACTTTTATTCGGACTAGCGGGAGTATCCTACAATGAGCAGTTCTTC. This codes for CASSQVGLLFGLAGVSYNEQFF.

The V gene is TRBV2, the J gene TRBJ1-4; D remains ambiguous. The V gene lost 5 bases and the J gene lost 7 bases, with 8 bases spanning the gap. Germline V gene lookup returns CDR1 SNHLY and CDR2 FYNNEI. This CDR3 region has 12 residues. CDR3: CASSQPIEKLFF. As DNA, the CDR3 is TGTGCCAGCAGTCAGCCTATTGAAAAACTGTTTTTT.

The chain uses TRBV9 and TRBJ2-2, with D maybe TRBD1 (5 bases). CDR3 length equals 14 residues. Trimming removed 1 base from V and 1 base from J, with 5 bases in between. Looked up from germline, CDR1 is SGDLS and CDR2 is YYNGEE. The CDR3 protein is CASSVRGNTGELFF. DNA for the CDR3: TGTGCCAGCAGCGTAAGGGGGAACACCGGGGAGCTGTTTTTT.

The chain joins TRBV27 to TRBJ2-7; D is ambiguous. The CDR3 loop spans 17 amino acids. Trimming pared 5 bases from V and 0 bases from J, leaving 20 bases between. Per the germline V gene, CDR1 is MNHEY and CDR2 is SMNVEV (reference sequence). CDR3 DNA sequence: TGTGCCAGCAGTCCCGATAATGACCCGTCCGACTCCTACGAGCAGTACTTC. This sequence encodes CASSPDNDPSDSYEQYF.

This sequence joins TRBV3-1 (or the pseudogene TRBV3-2) and TRBJ2-5, with TRBD2 matching 9 bases. The CDR3 has 16 amino acids. Germline assignment: CDR1 LGHDT and CDR2 YNNKEL (reference sequence). The V gene end was trimmed by 0 bases and the J gene end by 3 bases; junction bases not matched to a gene: 5. This CDR3 is CASSQDYPSGKETQYF. In DNA form, the CDR3 reads TGTGCCAGCAGCCAAGATTATCCTAGCGGGAAAGAGACCCAGTACTTC.

The V call is TRBV2, the J call TRBJ2-7, with 8 bases that match TRBD2. The CDR3 is made up of 15 amino acids. From germline, CDR1 is SNHLY and CDR2 FYNNEI. V lost 6 bases to trimming and J lost 3 bases; unmatched junction nucleotides: 10. The CDR3 loop is CASRELAVSRYEQYF. Here the CDR3 DNA reads TGTGCCAGCAGGGAACTAGCGGTCTCCCGCTACGAGCAGTACTTC.